The rows below give T cell receptor beta chains drawn from one sample of a study of OX40 agonist ivuxolimab in advanced cancers. Using immunoSEQ multiplex PCR, the repertoire was profiled, and TCRdb retains in-frame clones only, with some absent. This sample has about 20,000 clones, with approximately 83% found just once. The sequencing used CD4+ or CD8+ T cells sorted from blood, collected in a trial of the OX40 agonist ivuxolimab. All receptors derive from an adult with an advanced solid tumor such as melanoma, head and neck, liver or kidney cancer. Both conserved end residues are part of each CDR3. D genes are given only for firm matches. Clone size appears in some rows only: once, few, many, or a class for an expanded clone.

TGTGCCAGCAGCTTAGTCGCCCGGGACAGGGGGGGCTCCTACGAGCAGTACTTC CASSLVARDRGGSYEQYF TRBD1 TRBJ2-7 18 NA TRBV11-2
TGTGCCAGCAGCTTGGGCGGGACAGGGTGGCTCCACTTC CASSLGGTGWLHF TRBD1 TRBJ1-2 13 NA TRBV5-8
TGTGCCATCAGTGAGGCGTTAGGAGGGAACACCATATATTTT CAISEALGGNTIYF NA TRBJ1-3 14 NA TRBV10-3
TGTGCCAGCAACAGGCAGGACAATCAGCCCCAGCATTTT CASNRQDNQPQHF NA TRBJ1-5 13 NA TRBV7-5
TGTGCCAGCAGACCGGGACAGGTCATATACAATGAGCAGTTCTTC CASRPGQVIYNEQFF TRBD1 TRBJ2-1 15 NA TRBV28
TGTGCCAGCAGCCAAGTGAACAGACCCATTTCCTACAATGAGCAGTTCTTC CASSQVNRPISYNEQFF NA TRBJ2-1 17 NA TRBV14
TGTGCCAGCAGCCACCGAGACACTGCCTACGAGCAGTACTTC CASSHRDTAYEQYF NA TRBJ2-7 14 NA TRBV25-1
TGTGCCAGCAGTTTGAGGGACAGGATACAACCTAACTATGGCTACACCTTC CASSLRDRIQPNYGYTF TRBD1 TRBJ1-2 17 NA TRBV28
TGTGCCAGCAGTTCCCCCCCAGGGGGTAATTCACCCCTCCACTTT CASSSPPGGNSPLHF TRBD1 TRBJ1-6 15 NA TRBV6-6
TGTGCCAGCACTCTACAGGAGGTGGAGGAAAAACTGTTTTTT CASTLQEVEEKLFF NA TRBJ1-4 14 NA TRBV2
TGTGCCAGCAGCCCTCCTAGCGGGGGATACAATGAGCAGTTCTTC CASSPPSGGYNEQFF TRBD2 TRBJ2-1 15 NA TRBV6-5
TGTGCCAGCAGCTTAAGAGGGACACCGAACACCGGGGAGCTGTTTTTT CASSLRGTPNTGELFF NA TRBJ2-2 16 NA TRBV7-3
TGCGCCAGCCACAATCGGCAGGGTAAGCAGTACTTC CASHNRQGKQYF NA TRBJ2-5 12 NA TRBV23-1
TGTGCCAGCAGTGACACGGGGGAAACCTACAATGAGCAGTTCTTC CASSDTGETYNEQFF NA TRBJ2-1 15 NA TRBV2
TGTGCCAGCAGCCCCTTTGGGAGGGAGTTTGGCTACACCTTC CASSPFGREFGYTF NA TRBJ1-2 14 NA TRBV6-5
TGTGCCAGCAGCATACCCCGGAGCGGGGGGGCAGGAGATACGCAGTATTTT CASSIPRSGGAGDTQYF TRBD2 TRBJ2-3 17 NA TRBV5-4
TGTGCCAGCAGCCTTTCCAACCCACTAGCGGGAGCCCCCTTCGAGCAGTTCTTC CASSLSNPLAGAPFEQFF TRBD2 TRBJ2-1 18 NA TRBV2
TGTGCCAGCGGGGACCTGACAGGGAACAACTATGGCTACACCTTC CASGDLTGNNYGYTF TRBD1 TRBJ1-2 15 NA TRBV2
TGTGCCAGCAGCCGGGGTGGTGTTACTGAAGCTTTCTTT CASSRGGVTEAFF NA TRBJ1-1 13 NA TRBV5-6
TGCGCCAGCAGCCCGGACGAGAGCAATCAGCCCCAGCATTTT CASSPDESNQPQHF NA TRBJ1-5 14 NA TRBV5-1
TGCGCCAGCAGCCAAGCCGACGGTTTTGGGCAGCCCCAGCATTTT CASSQADGFGQPQHF NA TRBJ1-5 15 NA TRBV4-1
TGTGCCAGCGCCTTGCACGCCCAGGACAGGGTTATGTACAATGAGCAGTTCTTC CASALHAQDRVMYNEQFF TRBD1 TRBJ2-1 18 NA TRBV27
TGTGCCAGCAGCGACCGAGGCTGGGGAGGCTACGAGCAGTACTTC CASSDRGWGGYEQYF NA TRBJ2-7 15 NA TRBV7-2
TGTGCCAGTAAAGACAGGGGGGCTTACGAGCAGTACTTC CASKDRGAYEQYF TRBD1 TRBJ2-7 13 few TRBV25-1
TGTGCCAGCAGCAACCGGGACAGCCAAGAGACCCAGTACTTC CASSNRDSQETQYF TRBD1 TRBJ2-5 14 once TRBV5-5
TGTGCCAGCAGCCTTCGACTAGCGGGAACAGATACGCAGTATTTT CASSLRLAGTDTQYF TRBD2 TRBJ2-3 15 NA TRBV11-3
TGTGCCAGCAGCCGGGGACAGCACTACGAGCAGTACTTC CASSRGQHYEQYF TRBD1 TRBJ2-7 13 NA TRBV6-5
TGTGCCAGCAGTTGGTCGTCTGACGCCTCTGGAAACACCATATATTTT CASSWSSDASGNTIYF NA TRBJ1-3 16 NA TRBV6-5
TGTGCCAGCAGCTTGGGATTTCGCGACTATGGCTACACCTTC CASSLGFRDYGYTF NA TRBJ1-2 14 once TRBV13
TGTGCCAGCAGCTTGGCGGGGGGTGCATTCAATCAGCCCCAGCATTTT CASSLAGGAFNQPQHF NA TRBJ1-5 16 NA TRBV28
TGTGCCAGCAGCTTACCGCTAGCGGGAGAACACACAGATACGCAGTATTTT CASSLPLAGEHTDTQYF TRBD2 TRBJ2-3 17 NA TRBV7-3
TGTGCCAGCAGCCTTCCTAGTCGTCTAGGGCAACTGTTTTTT CASSLPSRLGQLFF NA TRBJ1-4 14 NA TRBV7-9
TGTGCCAGCAGGTTCCATTATCCATGGACTGAAGCTTTCTTT CASRFHYPWTEAFF NA TRBJ1-1 14 few TRBV28
TGTGCCAGCAGCTTATCTGTAGATACGCAGTATTTT CASSLSVDTQYF NA TRBJ2-3 12 NA TRBV7-9
TGTGCCAGCAGTCCTCTTACGGGACAGGGGTATGGCTACACCTTC CASSPLTGQGYGYTF TRBD1 TRBJ1-2 15 NA TRBV28
TGTGCCAGCACCCAAGCGGGGGGGCCAGGCAATGAGCAGTTCTTC CASTQAGGPGNEQFF TRBD2 TRBJ2-1 15 NA TRBV6-5
TGTGCCAGCAGTCCGGGTCCCGGACAGGGGATCGATGGCTACACCTTC CASSPGPGQGIDGYTF TRBD1 TRBJ1-2 16 NA TRBV27
TGTGCCAGCAGTTTCCGGGGACAGGGGGCCTACGAGCAGTACTTC CASSFRGQGAYEQYF TRBD1 TRBJ2-7 15 NA TRBV2
TGTGCCAGCAGCTTAAGGACTAGCTCTGGTGAGCAGTTCTTC CASSLRTSSGEQFF TRBD2 TRBJ2-1 14 NA TRBV7-8
TGTGCCAGCAGTTACTCGACAGGTTTGGCCTCCTACGAGCAGTACTTC CASSYSTGLASYEQYF NA TRBJ2-7 16 NA TRBV6-5